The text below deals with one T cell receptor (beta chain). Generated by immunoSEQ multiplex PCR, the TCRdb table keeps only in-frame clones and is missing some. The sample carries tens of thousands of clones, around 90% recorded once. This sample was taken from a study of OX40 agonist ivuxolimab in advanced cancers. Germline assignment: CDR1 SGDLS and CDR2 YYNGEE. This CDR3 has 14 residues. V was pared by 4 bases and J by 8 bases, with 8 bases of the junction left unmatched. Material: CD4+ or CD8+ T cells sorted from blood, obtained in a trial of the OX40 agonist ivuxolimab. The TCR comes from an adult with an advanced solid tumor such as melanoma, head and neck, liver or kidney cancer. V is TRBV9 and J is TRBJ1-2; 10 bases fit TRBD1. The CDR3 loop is CASSPFGQGDGYTF. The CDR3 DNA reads TGTGCCAGCAGCCCCTTTGGACAGGGGGACGGCTACACCTTC.